Below are 21 T cell receptor beta chains sequenced from a single sample in a study of blood T cell repertoires in COVID-19. Sequenced by immunoSEQ multiplex PCR; TCRdb stores in-frame clones only, minus some. The profile covers about 220,000 clones, with 82% appearing a single time and approximately 3.1% taken by the ten largest. The source material was PBMCs or T cells enriched from blood (not recorded which). The receptor source for this set is a woman in her sixties who had recovered from COVID-19.

The chain recombines TRBV19 with TRBJ1-1, with TRBD1 matching 10 bases. The V gene end was trimmed by 6 bases and the J gene end by 1 base; junction bases not matched to a gene: 11. This CDR3 region has 17 residues. Germline V gene data show CDR1 as LNHDA and CDR2 as SQIVND (reference sequence). DNA of the CDR3: TGTGCCAGTAGCCCCCGGGACAGGGGTAGAAGGAACACTGAAGCTTTCTTT. Translated: CASSPRDRGRRNTEAFF.

This clone was recorded many times. This same CDR3 is encoded by further DNA sequences in the sample. The gene calls are TRBV9 and TRBJ2-5; the match to TRBD1 covers 8 bases. With 2 bases clipped from V and 2 bases from J, the junction kept 2 bases outside the gene matches. This CDR3 region has 14 residues. Germline V gene lookup returns CDR1 SGDLS and CDR2 YYNGEE. The CDR3: CASSVGTGQETQYF. The CDR3 DNA sequence: TGTGCCAGCAGCGTCGGGACAGGTCAAGAGACCCAGTACTTC.

The V and J genes are TRBV5-1 and TRBJ2-5; tentative D call: TRBD2 (6 bases). Germline CDR1 SGHRS, CDR2 YFSETQ. V was cut by 4 bases and J by 0 bases, with 13 bases left in between. The CDR3 consists of 15 residues. The CDR3 region has the DNA TGCGCCAGCAGCCTGACTAGTCGAAACCAAGAGACCCAGTACTTC. It yields the protein CASSLTSRNQETQYF.

The chain uses TRBV6-5 and TRBJ1-5; TRBD1 agrees at 9 bases. The V and J ends lost 6 bases and 4 bases, in that order; junction bases with no gene match: 7. This CDR3 is 15 amino acids long. Per the germline V gene, CDR1 is MNHEY and CDR2 is SVGAGI. DNA for the CDR3: TGTGCCAGCAGAGGACAGGGGCAGAGGAATCAGCCCCAGCATTTT. Translating it yields CASRGQGQRNQPQHF.

This sequence joins TRBV6-5 and TRBJ1-6, with D tentatively TRBD1 (6 bases). This CDR3 has 15 amino acids. Trimming cost V 8 bases and J 7 bases, with 18 bases left between them. From germline, CDR1 is MNHEY and CDR2 SVGAGI. Here the CDR3 reads CASSFSPGANSPLHF. CDR3 nucleotide sequence: TGTGCCAGCTCTTTTTCCCCAGGGGCCAATTCACCCCTCCACTTT.

The V gene is TRBV18, the J gene TRBJ2-2, with D perhaps TRBD2 (5 bases). Trimming removed 6 bases at V and 1 base at J, with 15 bases between. Per the germline V gene, CDR1 is KGHSH and CDR2 is LQKENI. The CDR3 has 16 residues. CDR3 DNA sequence: TGTGCCAGCTCCACGTGGGAGCCTGTGAACACCGGGGAGCTGTTTTTT. It is translated as CASSTWEPVNTGELFF.

The chain combines TRBV5-1 with TRBJ2-7, with D tentatively TRBD1 (5 bases). The V gene's germline CDR1 is SGHRS and CDR2 YFSETQ. The CDR3 runs to 14 residues. Trimming shortened V by 0 bases and J by 9 bases, and 16 bases separated the two germline ends. The CDR3 DNA sequence: TGCGCCAGCAGCTTGGAGGTAGGGGCCGGCGGGCAGTACTTC. Translated: CASSLEVGAGGQYF.

The V and J genes are TRBV7-9 and TRBJ1-1; D is unresolved. The CDR3 has 14 residues. Germline V gene sequence: CDR1 SEHNR, CDR2 FQNEAQ (reference sequence). V was shortened by 4 bases and J by 1 base, with 10 bases between the two germline ends. CDR3 nucleotides: TGTGCCAGCAGCTACCCGGACTGGAACACTGAAGCTTTCTTT. Translating gives CASSYPDWNTEAFF.

This clone was recorded a few times. The rearrangement links TRBV4-2 to TRBJ2-1; 10 positions match TRBD2. This CDR3 spans 16 amino acids. The ends lost 0 bases at V and 8 bases at J; junction bases unmatched: 7. CDR1 LGHNA and CDR2 YNFKEQ come from the germline V gene. DNA of the CDR3: TGTGCCAGCAGCCAAGACGCTAGCGGGAGTGGGGATGAGCAGTTCTTC. It yields the protein CASSQDASGSGDEQFF.

In this sample, this clone turned up a few times. The chain employs TRBV2 and TRBJ1-2; D is perhaps TRBD1 (6 bases). Germline V CDR1 and CDR2: SNHLY, FYNNEI. CDR3 length equals 12 residues. V was trimmed by 6 bases and J by 8 bases, leaving 13 bases between them. CDR3 DNA: TGTGCCAGCAGCGGTAACAGGGACGGCTACACCTTC. Translating gives CASSGNRDGYTF.

The CDR3 loop is CASSPWTGEAYGYTF. As DNA, the CDR3 is TGTGCCAGCAGCCCTTGGACAGGGGAGGCCTATGGCTACACCTTC. The rearrangement uses TRBV14 and TRBJ1-2, with 9 bases identical to TRBD1. The CDR3 is 15 residues long. CDR1 is SGHDN, CDR2 FVKESK, per germline. Unmatched junction bases numbered 7, after V lost 4 bases and J lost 4 bases.

The chain carries TRBV10-3 and TRBJ2-2; D perhaps matches TRBD2 (7 bases). Germline values: CDR1 ENHRY, CDR2 SYGVKD. The CDR3 has 15 amino acids. V lost 10 bases and J lost 1, with 16 bases in between. The CDR3 loop reads CATRGGGLNTGELFF. Here the CDR3 DNA reads TGTGCCACCAGAGGGGGGGGGTTGAACACCGGGGAGCTGTTTTTT.

The V gene is TRBV6-2 or TRBV6-3, the J gene TRBJ2-5; no firm D call. V was trimmed by 4 bases and J by 4 bases, leaving 10 bases between them. The CDR3 is 13 residues long. Germline V gives CDR1 MNHEY, CDR2 SVGEGT. In nucleotides, the CDR3 is TGTGCCAGCAGTTCCCCCCCGGGAGAGACCCAGTACTTC. It encodes CASSSPPGETQYF.

V usage is TRBV7-2 and J usage is TRBJ2-7; D gene uncertain. V was clipped by 4 bases and J by 0 bases, with 7 bases between them. Per germline, CDR1 SGHTA and CDR2 FQGNSA. This CDR3 comprises 13 residues. The CDR3 here is CASSSRSSYEQYF. The CDR3 coding sequence is TGTGCCAGCAGCTCACGGTCCTCCTACGAGCAGTACTTC.

The chain is built from TRBV5-1 and TRBJ1-4; maybe TRBD1 (6 bases). The CDR3 is made up of 16 amino acids. V was clipped by 4 bases and J by 0 bases, with 13 bases between them. Germline CDR1 reads SGHRS; CDR2 reads YFSETQ. This CDR3 is CASSLRQAATNEKLFF. CDR3 sequence (DNA): TGCGCCAGCAGCCTTCGACAGGCTGCAACTAATGAAAAACTGTTTTTT. Complete variable domain (other parts from reference TRBV5-1 and TRBJ1-4): KAGVTQTPRYLIKTRGQQVTLSCSPISGHRSVSWYQQTPGQGLQFLFEYFSETQRNKGNFPGRFSGRQFSNSRSEMNVSTLELGDSALYLCASSLRQAATNEKLFFGSGTQLSVL.

This chain connects TRBV5-1 to TRBJ1-2; TRBD1 might be the D (6 bases). Germline lookup yields CDR1 SGHRS and CDR2 YFSETQ. The CDR3 runs 16 residues. V lost 3 bases to trimming and J lost 8 bases, with 23 bases between them. The CDR3 DNA reads TGCGCCAGCAGCTCGCGTGGGGGCCTATCCAACCTGGGCTACACCTTC. Protein product: CASSSRGGLSNLGYTF.

V usage is TRBV29-1 and J usage is TRBJ2-7; 12 bases map to TRBD1. Germline V lookup: CDR1 SQVTM, CDR2 ANQGSEA. V shed 6 bases, J shed 5 bases, and the junction held 8 bases outside the gene matches. CDR3 length: 14 residues. CDR3 in DNA: TGCAGCGTGAACACCGGGACAGGGGGCGACGAGCAGTACTTC. This codes for CSVNTGTGGDEQYF.

The V gene is TRBV5-5, the J gene TRBJ1-5; D may be TRBD1 (5 bases). This CDR3 is 16 amino acids long. Germline V gene sequence: CDR1 SGHKS, CDR2 YYEKEE (reference sequence). V lost 1 base and J 1 base, leaving 12 bases between the germline ends. In DNA form, the CDR3 reads TGTGCCAGCAGCTTGATGGCGGGACTCAGCAATCAGCCCCAGCATTTT. It codes for CASSLMAGLSNQPQHF.

CDR3 in amino acids: CASRPPDSFHGYTF. DNA of the CDR3: TGTGCCAGCAGACCCCCTGACAGTTTCCATGGCTACACCTTC. This chain uses TRBV6-5 with TRBJ1-2, with TRBD1 as a possible D gene (5 bases). The CDR3 is made up of 14 amino acids. CDR1 MNHEY and CDR2 SVGAGI come from the germline V gene. Deletions cut 6 bases from V and 6 bases from J, with 17 bases between.

This clone was detected only once. The J gene is TRBJ1-2, the V gene TRBV19; TRBD1 matches at 8 bases. CDR3 length equals 14 residues. The V and J ends lost 4 bases and 6 bases, in that order; junction bases with no gene match: 7. The germline V gene encodes CDR1 LNHDA and CDR2 SQIVND (reference sequence). The DNA for the CDR3 is TGTGCCAGTAGTACCCGACAGGGGAGGGATGGCTACACCTTC. Its translation: CASSTRQGRDGYTF.

This clone was observed once. The chain couples TRBV7-9 to TRBJ2-7, with 8 positions matching TRBD1. J lost 5 bases, V lost 6 bases, and 3 bases had no gene match. Germline V gene lookup returns CDR1 SEHNR and CDR2 FQNEAQ (reference sequence). The CDR3 runs 12 residues. CDR3 in DNA: TGTGCCAGCAGTAAGGACAGGGACGAGCAGTACTTC. This gives the protein CASSKDRDEQYF.